The 15 T cell receptor beta chains below all came from one sample that was sequenced in a study of identical twins. TCRdb itself ran the 5' RACE reads through MiXCR, one entry per CDR3 protein. The sample gives 500,000 to 600,000 distinct CDR3 sequences, approximately 22% of which show up once; about 0.91% is in the top ten. This sample also belongs to another study, concerning T cells expressing NK-cell markers.

Sample: CD4+ T cells sorted from blood. The receptors originated from a woman under 30 in good health.

The rearrangement links TRBV7-8 to TRBJ2-3, with D perhaps TRBD2 (6 bases). V lost 7 bases and J 0 bases, leaving 14 bases between the germline ends. This CDR3 region has 15 residues. Germline-derived CDR1 and CDR2 are SGHVS and FQNEAQ. The DNA of the CDR3 is TGTGCCAGCATCGGAAGCGGGTATAGCACAGATACGCAGTATTTT. Protein sequence: CASIGSGYSTDTQYF.

This chain uses TRBV20-1 with TRBJ2-3, with D possibly TRBD2 on 7 matching bases. The CDR3 is 14 amino acids. Germline CDR1 reads DFQATT; CDR2 reads SNEGSKA (reference sequence). The ends were cut back, 6 bases at V and 5 bases at J, with 18 bases in the middle. The CDR3 region is CSARIGGAGDTQYF. The CDR3 coding sequence is TGCAGTGCAAGGATTGGGGGGGCTGGAGATACGCAGTATTTT.

V and J are TRBV20-1 and TRBJ2-2; no definite D call. The V gene lost 2 bases and the J gene lost 4 bases, with 17 bases spanning the gap. This CDR3 is built from 16 residues. The V gene's germline CDR1 is DFQATT and CDR2 SNEGSKA (reference sequence). The DNA for the CDR3 is TGCAGTGCTAGAAGTACCAACCCCTCGGGCACCGGGGAGCTGTTTTTT. This codes for CSARSTNPSGTGELFF.

The chain carries TRBV9 and TRBJ2-1, with D unresolved. CDR1 SGDLS and CDR2 YYNGEE come from the germline V gene. The CDR3 is made up of 15 amino acids. V lost 0 bases and J 5 bases, leaving 12 bases between the germline ends. CDR3 nucleotides: TGTGCCAGCAGCGTAGGCGGAGTAGGCCACAATGAGCAGTTCTTC. Protein: CASSVGGVGHNEQFF. The entire variable domain, with the rest obtained from reference TRBV9 and TRBJ2-1, is as follows: DSGVTQTPKHLITATGQRVTLRCSPRSGDLSVYWYQQSLDQGLQFLIQYYNGEERAKGNILERFSAQQFPDLHSELNLSSLELGDSALYFCASSVGGVGHNEQFFGPGTRLTVL.

In nucleotides, the CDR3 is TGCAGTGCTAGAGCCGACAGGGGAAATCAGCCCCAGCATTTT. Its translation: CSARADRGNQPQHF. The chain has TRBV20-1 and TRBJ1-5, with 8 nucleotides matching TRBD1. From germline, CDR1 is DFQATT and CDR2 SNEGSKA (reference sequence). This CDR3 region has 14 residues. Losses at the gene ends were 1 base for V and 4 bases for J; bases not matched to a gene: 3.

This clonotype showed up just a few times. The chain links TRBV7-9 to TRBJ2-2, with D hard to call. The CDR3 is 15 residues long. Looked up from germline, CDR1 is SEHNR and CDR2 is FQNEAQ (reference sequence). Trimming stripped 1 base from V and 4 bases from J, with 10 bases between. CDR3 in amino acids: CASSLGQVRTGELFF. The CDR3 DNA reads TGTGCCAGCAGCTTAGGCCAGGTTCGCACCGGGGAGCTGTTTTTT.

This clonotype was recorded a few times. Here the CDR3 DNA reads TGCGCCAGCAGCTCCCCGGGGCAGGAGCCCACCTTC. This translates into CASSSPGQEPTF. The rearrangement links TRBV5-1 to TRBJ1-2, with D maybe TRBD1 (5 bases). The CDR3 length is 12 residues. Germline values: CDR1 SGHRS, CDR2 YFSETQ. V was pared by 3 bases and J by 13 bases, with 16 bases between.

This clonotype has just a few counts. J is TRBJ2-1 and V is TRBV7-2; tentative D call: TRBD1 (6 bases). Trimming stripped 2 bases from V and 8 bases from J, with 13 bases between. CDR1 is SGHTA, CDR2 FQGNSA, per germline. This CDR3 is 14 amino acids long. CDR3 loop: CASSLSGGGDEQFF. For the CDR3, the DNA is TGTGCCAGCAGCTTAAGCGGTGGGGGCGATGAGCAGTTCTTC.

This clonotype appeared a few times. The chain joins TRBV20-1 to TRBJ2-7; 10 nucleotides align to TRBD2. This CDR3 region has 14 residues. Germline CDR1 and CDR2: DFQATT and SNEGSKA (reference sequence). The V segment lost 3 bases and the J segment 2 bases; nucleotides outside the gene matches: 4. CDR3 sequence: CSASGLADTYEQYF. DNA of the CDR3: TGCAGTGCTAGCGGACTAGCGGACACCTACGAGCAGTACTTC.

This clonotype was seen just once. The chain couples TRBV5-1 to TRBJ2-1; tentative D call: TRBD2 (6 bases). V was cut by 5 bases and J by 0 bases, with 18 bases left in between. This CDR3 contains 17 residues. Germline V gives CDR1 SGHRS, CDR2 YFSETQ. The CDR3: CASRGRGPTSSYNEQFF. CDR3 DNA sequence: TGCGCCAGCAGGGGGCGGGGTCCCACGAGCTCCTACAATGAGCAGTTCTTC.

The count of this clonotype is one. The rearrangement uses TRBV20-1 and TRBJ2-7, with D perhaps TRBD1 (5 bases). V was trimmed by 3 bases and J by 6 bases, leaving 21 bases between them. Germline CDR1 is DFQATT and CDR2 is SNEGSKA (reference sequence). The CDR3 spans 15 residues. This chain's CDR3 is CSASRSLGRIIEQYF. The DNA for the CDR3 is TGCAGTGCTAGCCGCTCCCTGGGGCGTATTATCGAGCAGTACTTC.

At least ten counts were recorded for this clonotype. J is TRBJ2-7 and V is TRBV12-3 or TRBV12-4; D possibly matches TRBD1 or TRBD2 (5 bases each). CDR3 length: 15 residues. V lost 5 bases to trimming and J lost 3 bases, with 17 bases between them. CDR3 bases: TGTGCCAGCAGTACGTCATCGGGGCAGGGCTACGAGCAGTACTTC. As protein: CASSTSSGQGYEQYF.

The chain has TRBV18 and TRBJ1-1; TRBD1 matches 7 bases. V lost 5 bases to trimming and J lost 4 bases; unmatched junction nucleotides: 13. The CDR3 length is 16 residues. Germline V gene sequence: CDR1 KGHSH, CDR2 LQKENI. The CDR3 loop is CASSRLRGQEGTEAFF. The CDR3 coding sequence is TGTGCCAGCTCAAGACTCCGCGGACAGGAGGGCACTGAAGCTTTCTTT.

The chain links TRBV4-3 to TRBJ2-5, with a weak D call TRBD2 (6 bases). Trimming removed 0 bases at V and 4 bases at J, with 12 bases between. CDR3 length: 15 amino acids. Germline values: CDR1 LGHNA, CDR2 YSLEER. The CDR3 loop is CASSQDNGRGETQYF. CDR3 DNA: TGCGCCAGCAGCCAAGATAACGGGCGGGGAGAGACCCAGTACTTC.

V gene TRBV5-1 combines with J gene TRBJ2-5; a weak D match, TRBD1 (7 bases). The germline gives CDR1 SGHRS, CDR2 YFSETQ. Trimming left V 3 bases short and J 1 base short, with 10 bases between. This CDR3 contains 14 residues. The DNA of the CDR3 is TGCGCCAGCAGCTCAGGGGGACTCCAAGAGACCCAGTACTTC. This encodes CASSSGGLQETQYF.